Listed below are T cell receptor beta chains from one sample, sequenced in a study of molecular identifiers for immune sequencing clone quantification. TCRdb re-called the PCR reads with MiXCR, one entry per CDR3 protein. The table records over 600,000 distinct CDR3 sequences, approximately 20% of them present only once. The sample taken for sequencing was naive CD8+ T cells from blood, with Jurkat cell RNA spiked in. The source is a human donor in good health. Some libraries in this study had Jurkat cell RNA spiked in. The CDR3 runs from the conserved cysteine through the conserved F or W.

TRBV11-2	CASSFSGSYQETQYF
TRBV5-4	CASRPRVKETQYF
TRBV14	CASSQGVLNEQFF
TRBV4-1	CASSQGAEAFF
TRBV6-5	CASRTGWNYEQYF
TRBV6-5	CASSYTGNEQYF
TRBV5-5	CASSWEDLSSYERYF
TRBV28	CASSSFPRQNTEAFF
TRBV29-1	CSVRDRDRADTGELFF
TRBV20-1	CSARDRMRLAGLGANEQFF
TRBV30	CAWGTNYEQYF
TRBV7-6	CASSFGDSVIYEQYF
TRBV5-8	CASRLTSGSLETQYF
TRBV20-1	CSAVDRAQLAGEEQYF
TRBV5-1	CASSPGTGDWETQYF
TRBV18	CASSSPSSGSYEQYF
TRBV7-2	CASSLITPGARTGELFF